The 30 T cell receptor beta chains below come from one sample, sequenced in a study of shared clonotypes between healthy human individuals. Some clones are missing from TCRdb's copy, which holds only in-frame ones; the method was immunoSEQ multiplex PCR. Among more than 2 million clones, about 94% were seen once, and the ten largest hold 0.9% to 1.4%. Naive CD8 cells comprised CD45RO-negative, CCR7-positively selected cells, excluding terminally differentiated effector memory CD45RA+ cells. Source material: naive CD8+ T cells sorted from blood. Source of these receptors: a young man in good health.

This chain uses TRBV5-1 with TRBJ1-5; no clear D. Trimming cost V 3 bases and J 5 bases, with 9 bases left between them. In germline, CDR1 is SGHRS, CDR2 YFSETQ. The CDR3 loop spans 13 amino acids. The CDR3 bases are TGCGCCAGCAGCTCCTCAAGGGATCAGCCCCAGCATTTT. Its translation is CASSSSRDQPQHF.

This rearrangement joins TRBV4-3 to TRBJ1-6; tentatively, D is TRBD1 (5 bases). Germline CDR1 reads LGHNA; CDR2 reads YSLEER. This CDR3 is 16 amino acids long. The ends were cut back, 1 base at V and 0 bases at J, with 7 bases in the middle. CDR3 sequence: CASSQGRGSYNSPLHF. In DNA, the CDR3 is TGCGCCAGCAGCCAAGGAAGGGGCTCCTATAATTCACCCCTCCACTTT.

The chain employs TRBV4-1 and TRBJ2-4, with 8 bases identical to TRBD1. V shed 4 bases, J shed 9 bases, and the junction held 5 bases outside the gene matches. This CDR3 spans 13 amino acids. Germline CDR1 MGHRA, CDR2 YSYEKL. The CDR3: CASSLGQGGIQYF. The DNA for the CDR3 is TGCGCCAGCAGCCTCGGACAGGGAGGCATTCAGTACTTC.

This chain joins TRBV9 and TRBJ1-1, with 11 bases fitting TRBD1. Per germline, CDR1 SGDLS and CDR2 YYNGEE. V trimming: 3 bases; J trimming: 10 bases; junction bases outside the gene matches: 14. The CDR3 is made up of 16 amino acids. Here the CDR3 reads CASSAGTGGIGMGAFF. In DNA, the CDR3 is TGTGCCAGCAGCGCGGGGACAGGGGGAATTGGGATGGGAGCTTTCTTT.

A word on this clone: The sample carries other DNA sequences with the same CDR3. The J gene is TRBJ2-1, the V gene TRBV5-1; D not resolved. The germline gives CDR1 SGHRS, CDR2 YFSETQ. V was trimmed by 0 bases and J by 6 bases, leaving 10 bases between them. CDR3 length: 14 amino acids. The CDR3, as DNA: TGCGCCAGCAGCTTGGAGGGCGGCCTCAATGAGCAGTTCTTC. Amino acid sequence: CASSLEGGLNEQFF.

The chain joins TRBV7-9 to TRBJ2-5; D is possibly TRBD1 (6 bases). The CDR3 totals 15 residues. V gave up 6 bases and J gave up 5 bases, with 19 bases separating them. CDR1 is SEHNR and CDR2 is FQNEAQ in the germline V gene (reference sequence). CDR3 sequence: CASRKIQGSRETQYF. CDR3 bases: TGTGCCAGCAGGAAGATTCAGGGGTCACGGGAGACCCAGTACTTC.

This clone was observed a single time. The rearrangement joins TRBV2 to TRBJ2-2; D remains ambiguous. Trimming left V 4 bases short and J 6 bases short, with 3 bases between. From germline, CDR1 is SNHLY and CDR2 FYNNEI. This CDR3 comprises 11 residues. The CDR3: CASSVAGELFF. In nucleotides, the CDR3 is TGTGCCAGCAGTGTGGCCGGGGAGCTGTTTTTT.

The chain joins TRBV10-2 to TRBJ2-7; D is uncertain. Trimming removed 9 bases at V and 6 bases at J, with 15 bases between. The germline V gene encodes CDR1 WSHSY and CDR2 SAAADI. CDR3 size: 12 residues. The CDR3, as DNA: TGCGCCAGAAGGGTGAACATTGGCGAGCAGTACTTC. This sequence encodes CARRVNIGEQYF.

This chain joins TRBV28 and TRBJ1-5; D unclear. The CDR3 is 15 residues long. Trimming took off 8 bases at V and 2 bases at J, with 16 bases between the two ends. The germline V gene has CDR1 MDHEN and CDR2 SYDVKM. The CDR3 DNA reads TGTGCCAGCGCCCTGAGTGGACTTGGCAATCAGCCCCAGCATTTT. Amino acids: CASALSGLGNQPQHF. Full variable domain (rest looked up from reference TRBV28 and TRBJ1-5): DVKVTQSSRYLVKRTGEKVFLECVQDMDHENMFWYRQDPGLGLRLIYFSYDVKMKEKGDIPEGYSVSREKKERFSLILESASTNQTSMYLCASALSGLGNQPQHFGDGTRLSIL.

The gene calls are TRBV5-6 and TRBJ2-1; 10 bases are shared with TRBD2. Germline CDR1 and CDR2: SGHDT and YYEEEE. With 4 bases clipped from V and 4 bases from J, the junction kept 5 bases outside the gene matches. The CDR3 has 15 amino acids. The CDR3 DNA reads TGTGCCAGCAGCGCGAGTAGCGGGAGGTACAATGAGCAGTTCTTC. This translates into CASSASSGRYNEQFF.

V and J are TRBV11-3 and TRBJ2-1; the D gene could be TRBD1 or TRBD2 (6 bases each). Germline V gene data show CDR1 as SGHNT and CDR2 as YENEEA. The length of the CDR3 is 17 residues. V shed 2 bases and J shed 3 bases, with 17 bases lying between them. The CDR3 coding sequence is TGTGCCAGCAGCTTATATAGGGGGGCTAGCGTCTACAATGAGCAGTTCTTC. Amino acids: CASSLYRGASVYNEQFF.

The chain carries TRBV27 and TRBJ2-3; 14 bases line up with TRBD2. V lost 5 bases to trimming and J lost 4 bases; unmatched junction nucleotides: 5. Germline lookup yields CDR1 MNHEY and CDR2 SMNVEV (reference sequence). This CDR3 has 16 amino acids. CDR3 sequence (DNA): TGTGCCAGCAGTCCCGGGACTAGCGGGAGCCCAGATACGCAGTATTTT. Protein product: CASSPGTSGSPDTQYF.

This chain joins TRBV28 and TRBJ2-3, with TRBD1 matching over 8 bases. J gave up 1 base and V 3 bases, and 9 bases lay outside the gene matches. Per germline, CDR1 MDHEN and CDR2 SYDVKM. The length of the CDR3 is 17 residues. Here the CDR3 reads CASSFLQGDVGTDTQYF. CDR3 sequence (DNA): TGTGCCAGCAGTTTCTTACAGGGGGATGTCGGCACAGATACGCAGTATTTT.

J is TRBJ1-1 and V is TRBV7-8, with D possibly matching TRBD1 (6 bases). The CDR3 covers 14 residues. V lost 5 bases and J 8 bases, leaving 18 bases between the germline ends. The V gene's germline CDR1 is SGHVS and CDR2 FQNEAQ. The CDR3 protein is CASSDRSARVEAFF. The CDR3 nucleotides are TGTGCCAGCAGCGACAGGTCGGCGAGGGTGGAAGCTTTCTTT. The full variable domain, rest sourced from reference TRBV7-8 and TRBJ1-1, is GAGVSQSPRYKVAKRGQDVALRCDPISGHVSLFWYQQALGQGPEFLTYFQNEAQLDKSGLPSDRFFAERPEGSVSTLKIQRTQQEDSAVYLCASSDRSARVEAFFGQGTRLTVV.

As concerns this clone: Its ends do not fully match the called genes, so a read error is possible. The chain joins TRBV4-1 to TRBJ2-7; D gene unclear. The germline V gene encodes CDR1 MGHRA and CDR2 YSYEKL. CDR3 length: 14 residues. The CDR3 DNA sequence: TGCGCCAGCAGCCAAGGTGGGGATTCCTACGGGCAGTACTTC. It translates to CASSQGGDSYGQYF.

This clone has just one count. The chain has TRBV4-1 and TRBJ1-3; D is unclear. CDR3 size: 15 residues. Between the trimmed V and J ends, which lost 0 bases and 4 bases, there was a span of 10 bases. The germline V gene encodes CDR1 MGHRA and CDR2 YSYEKL. CDR3 bases: TGCGCCAGCAGCCAAGATGGCCGAGGGGGAAACACCATATATTTT. Its translation: CASSQDGRGGNTIYF.

The V gene is TRBV7-8, the J gene TRBJ2-7; maybe TRBD2 (6 bases). The CDR3 contains 13 residues. The germline V gene has CDR1 SGHVS and CDR2 FQNEAQ. Trimming removed 3 bases at V and 7 bases at J, with 13 bases between. CDR3 DNA: TGTGCCAGCAGCTTTGGGAGGTTTTGGGAGCAGTACTTC. Translation gives CASSFGRFWEQYF.

The V and J genes are TRBV19 and TRBJ2-1; 10 nucleotides match TRBD2. With V trimmed by 7 bases and J by 2 bases, 2 bases remained unmatched. Germline V gene sequence: CDR1 LNHDA, CDR2 SQIVND (reference sequence). The CDR3 spans 14 residues. The CDR3 is CASNSGGTYNEQFF. CDR3 nucleotide sequence: TGTGCCAGTAATAGCGGGGGGACCTACAATGAGCAGTTCTTC.

As regards this clone: The same CDR3 also results from other DNA sequences found in this sample. CDR3 bases: TGTGCCACCGACTACGAGCAGTACTTC. Protein: CATDYEQYF. The rearrangement links TRBV6-1 to TRBJ2-7; D not certain. Trimming took off 10 bases at V and 3 bases at J, with 4 bases between the two ends. Germline loops: CDR1 MNHNS, CDR2 SASEGT. The length of the CDR3 is 9 residues.

The rearrangement links TRBV9 to TRBJ2-7; tentative D call: TRBD2 (5 bases). CDR1 and CDR2 (germline): SGDLS, YYNGEE. CDR3 length equals 15 residues. Between the trimmed V and J ends, which lost 4 bases and 3 bases, there was a span of 17 bases. The CDR3 DNA reads TGTGCCAGCAGCCAATCGGCTGGAGGATACTACGAGCAGTACTTC. Protein: CASSQSAGGYYEQYF.

The chain recombines TRBV9 with TRBJ1-1; D ambiguous. Germline V gene lookup returns CDR1 SGDLS and CDR2 YYNGEE. This CDR3 has 15 amino acids. The germline V and J ends were trimmed by 0 bases and 1 base, with 10 bases remaining between them. The CDR3: CASSVDLAGNTEAFF. DNA of the CDR3: TGTGCCAGCAGCGTAGACTTGGCAGGGAACACTGAAGCTTTCTTT.

As regards this clone: Mismatch with germline at one junction end may stem from a read error. CDR3 bases: TGTGCCAGCAGCGTAGCGGGGGGGCCTGATACGCAGTATTTT. This translates into CASSVAGGPDTQYF. The chain has TRBV7-8 and TRBJ2-3, with 11 bases identical to TRBD2. Germline CDR1 SGHVS, CDR2 FQNEAQ. This CDR3 has 14 residues. The full variable domain, completed using reference TRBV7-8 and TRBJ2-3, is GAGVSQSPRYKVAKRGQDVALRCDPISGHVSLFWYQQALGQGPEFLTYFQNEAQLDKSGLPSDRFFAERPEGSVSTLKIQRTQQEDSAVYLCASSVAGGPDTQYFGPGTRLTVL.

J is TRBJ2-1 and V is TRBV13; 9 bases map to TRBD2. Looked up from germline, CDR1 is PRHDT and CDR2 is FYEKMQ (reference sequence). This CDR3 contains 16 residues. With 2 bases clipped from V and 0 bases from J, the junction kept 2 bases outside the gene matches. The CDR3 loop is CASSLLAGSSYNEQFF. The CDR3 DNA sequence: TGTGCCAGCAGCTTACTAGCGGGAAGCTCCTACAATGAGCAGTTCTTC.

This clone appeared a single time. J is TRBJ1-5 and V is TRBV6-6, with 7 bases that match TRBD1. The junction had 2 bases not matched to a gene; V was cut back by 6 bases and J by 0 bases. The CDR3 loop spans 14 amino acids. The germline V gene encodes CDR1 MNHNY and CDR2 SVGAGI (reference sequence). The CDR3 is CASRKGASNQPQHF. CDR3 coding DNA: TGTGCCAGCAGAAAGGGGGCTAGCAATCAGCCCCAGCATTTT.

The chain recombines TRBV9 with TRBJ2-2, with D perhaps matching TRBD2 (6 bases). Trimming pared 1 base from V and 6 bases from J, leaving 13 bases between. The germline gives CDR1 SGDLS, CDR2 YYNGEE. The CDR3 is 15 residues long. Written as DNA, the CDR3 is TGTGCCAGCAGCGTATCCGGGAGCGATGCCGGGGAGCTGTTTTTT. Translation: CASSVSGSDAGELFF. The variable domain in full, with the rest retrieved from reference TRBV9 and TRBJ2-2, is DSGVTQTPKHLITATGQRVTLRCSPRSGDLSVYWYQQSLDQGLQFLIQYYNGEERAKGNILERFSAQQFPDLHSELNLSSLELGDSALYFCASSVSGSDAGELFFGEGSRLTVL.

The chain links TRBV5-6 to TRBJ1-2, with D perhaps matching TRBD1 (5 bases). The germline V gene has CDR1 SGHDT and CDR2 YYEEEE. Between the trimmed V and J ends, which lost 4 bases and 8 bases, there was a span of 18 bases. This CDR3 contains 14 residues. CDR3 nucleotide sequence: TGTGCCAGCAGCCCTTGGGGCGGTGGGTTCGGCTACACCTTC. Its translation: CASSPWGGGFGYTF.

V usage is TRBV13 and J usage is TRBJ1-4, with a weak D call TRBD1 (6 bases). Looked up from germline, CDR1 is PRHDT and CDR2 is FYEKMQ (reference sequence). The CDR3 is 15 amino acids. Trimming left V 1 base short and J 5 bases short, with 11 bases between. The CDR3 region has the DNA TGTGCCAGCAGCTTAGAGGGGGGAGCAAATGAAAAACTGTTTTTT. Protein: CASSLEGGANEKLFF.

This sequence joins TRBV28 and TRBJ1-4; TRBD1 matches 8 bases. From germline, CDR1 is MDHEN and CDR2 SYDVKM. This CDR3 region has 15 residues. Germline trimming cut 5 bases from V and 3 bases from J; bases unmatched to any gene: 5. CDR3 in DNA: TGTGCCAGCAGTCCGACAGGGGACTCTAATGAAAAACTGTTTTTT. Protein product: CASSPTGDSNEKLFF. Variable domain in full (rest from reference TRBV28 and TRBJ1-4): DVKVTQSSRYLVKRTGEKVFLECVQDMDHENMFWYRQDPGLGLRLIYFSYDVKMKEKGDIPEGYSVSREKKERFSLILESASTNQTSMYLCASSPTGDSNEKLFFGSGTQLSVL.

The chain has TRBV27 and TRBJ2-7; tentative D call: TRBD2 (6 bases). Germline CDR1 MNHEY, CDR2 SMNVEV (reference sequence). Trimming removed 6 bases from V and 6 bases from J, with 12 bases in between. The CDR3 has 12 residues. The CDR3 loop is CASSPGVGEQYF. In nucleotides, the CDR3 is TGTGCCAGCAGCCCGGGGGTGGGCGAGCAGTACTTC.

This clone has only one observation. Other DNA sequences in the sample encode the same CDR3. The CDR3 DNA reads TGTGCCTGGAGTGTGGGGGCGGGATTTACAGATACGCAGTATTTT. Its translation: CAWSVGAGFTDTQYF. The chain links TRBV30 to TRBJ2-3, with D perhaps being TRBD1 or TRBD2 (6 bases each). This CDR3 has 15 amino acids. CDR1 and CDR2 (germline): GTSNPN, SVGIG (reference sequence). The V end lost 0 bases, the J end lost 3 bases, and 13 bases lay between the germline ends.